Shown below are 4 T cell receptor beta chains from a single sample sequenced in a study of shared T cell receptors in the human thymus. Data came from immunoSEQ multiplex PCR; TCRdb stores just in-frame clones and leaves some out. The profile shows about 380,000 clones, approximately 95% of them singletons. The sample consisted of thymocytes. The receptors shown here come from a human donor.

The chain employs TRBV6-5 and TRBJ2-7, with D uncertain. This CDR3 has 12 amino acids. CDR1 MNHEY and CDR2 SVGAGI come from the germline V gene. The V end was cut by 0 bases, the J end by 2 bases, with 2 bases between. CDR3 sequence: CASSYSPYEQYF. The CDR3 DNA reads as TGTGCCAGCAGTTACTCCCCCTACGAGCAGTACTTC.

The chain's CDR3 is CASSLPDNEQFF. The CDR3 nucleotides are TGTGCCAGCAGCTTGCCAGACAATGAGCAGTTCTTC. This sequence joins TRBV5-4 and TRBJ2-1; D unclear. The CDR3 spans 12 residues. CDR1 SGHNT and CDR2 YYREEE come from the germline V gene (reference sequence). Trimming removed 1 base at V and 5 bases at J, with 4 bases between.

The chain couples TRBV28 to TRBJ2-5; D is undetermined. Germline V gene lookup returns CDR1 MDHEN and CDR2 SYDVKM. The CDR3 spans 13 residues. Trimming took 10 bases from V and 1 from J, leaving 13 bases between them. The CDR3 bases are TGTGCCATCAACCTGGCGCCCCAAGAGACCCAGTACTTC. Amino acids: CAINLAPQETQYF.

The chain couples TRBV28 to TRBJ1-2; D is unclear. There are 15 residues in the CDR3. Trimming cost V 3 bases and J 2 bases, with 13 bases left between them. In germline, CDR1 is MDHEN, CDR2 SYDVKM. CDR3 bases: TGTGCCAGCAGTTTTCGGCCGTACAGAAACTATGGCTACACCTTC. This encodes CASSFRPYRNYGYTF.